This T cell receptor (beta chain) was captured by sequencing in a study of shared clonotypes between healthy human individuals. Study results and caveats: Clonotypes that were shared across a handful of donors made up approximately 5.1% of naive CD4 clonotypes.

As regards this clone: Its cognate antigen is unknown.

Splitting of each subset's genomic DNA was done evenly across several immunoSEQ plates. Per the study methods: Junction-only immunoSEQ data arrived without quality scores, meaning filtering differed. The data were produced by immunoSEQ multiplex PCR, yet TCRdb's version contains in-frame clones alone and is incomplete. V, J and clone size derive from that table, while D and trimming were established from the DNA sequence. The table lists approximately 810,000 clones, 80% to 95% of them singletons. Germline-derived CDR1 and CDR2 are SGHAT and FQNNGV. The CDR3 contains 11 residues. V was trimmed by 5 bases and J by 12 bases, leaving 11 bases between them. Naive CD8 populations comprised CD45RO-negative cells positively selected for CCR7, excluding terminally differentiated effector memory CD45RA+ cells.

The TCR sequence derives from a man aged 25 to 45 in good health. Sequenced sample: naive CD8+ T cells sorted from blood. The gene calls are TRBV11-2 and TRBJ2-1; D is uncertain. CDR3 loop: CASSREFGQFF. DNA of the CDR3: TGTGCCAGCAGCCGCGAATTTGGGCAGTTCTTC.